The 19 T cell receptor beta chains presented below share a single source sample, sequenced in a study of T cells in Graves' hyperthyroidism and ophthalmopathy. Amplified regions were TCR beta CDR3 sequences from RNA transcripts. HTBI primers drove first-round RT-PCR of the TCR CDR3. TCRdb processed the multiplex PCR reads anew with MiXCR; each CDR3 protein has one entry. The table records 600,000 to 750,000 distinct CDR3 sequences, roughly a sixth of them present only once. The sample was blood. The receptors were sampled from a man in his forties or fifties with Graves' hyperthyroidism.

This clonotype was recorded a few times. This chain joins TRBV4-1 and TRBJ1-3; D call uncertain. Germline lookup yields CDR1 MGHRA and CDR2 YSYEKL. Between the trimmed V and J ends, which lost 0 bases and 1 base, there was a span of 13 bases. This CDR3 is built from 17 residues. The CDR3 DNA follows: TGCGCCAGCAGCCAAGATCACGGCCCTCTTTCTGGAAACACCATATATTTT. As protein: CASSQDHGPLSGNTIYF.

The chain combines TRBV6-2 or TRBV6-3 with TRBJ1-4, with D hard to call. V lost 2 bases and J lost 4, with 14 bases in between. The CDR3 totals 16 residues. Germline V lookup: CDR1 MNHEY, CDR2 SVGEGT. Written as DNA, the CDR3 is TGTGCCAGCAGTTACGATGACGGAGGTGTTAATGAAAAACTGTTTTTT. It translates to CASSYDDGGVNEKLFF.

This clonotype was counted ten times or more. V usage is TRBV6-1 and J usage is TRBJ2-7; D is possibly TRBD1 or TRBD2 (6 bases each). Germline CDR1 and CDR2: MNHNS and SASEGT. Between the trimmed V and J ends, which lost 6 bases and 2 bases, there was a span of 23 bases. This CDR3 region has 17 residues. The CDR3 DNA follows: TGTGCCAGCAGCAGCTTCGGAGGGGGGAATCCCACCTACGAGCAGTACTTC. As protein: CASSSFGGGNPTYEQYF.

This clonotype appeared a few times. The chain uses TRBV27 and TRBJ1-2, with TRBD1 identical over 7 bases. The CDR3 is made up of 13 amino acids. Per germline, CDR1 MNHEY and CDR2 SMNVEV (reference sequence). The J segment lost 5 bases and the V segment lost 8 bases, leaving 8 bases of the junction unmatched. The CDR3 reads CASRGQVPYGYTF. CDR3 DNA sequence: TGTGCCAGCCGAGGACAGGTCCCTTATGGCTACACCTTC.

This clonotype was seen only a few times. The chain has TRBV6-1 and TRBJ2-1; possible D gene TRBD1, 6 bases. The CDR3 consists of 16 residues. CDR1 and CDR2 from the germline V gene are MNHNS and SASEGT. V lost 6 bases and J lost 3, with 18 bases in between. CDR3: CASRFQDRNYYNEQFF. DNA of the CDR3: TGTGCCAGCAGATTTCAAGACAGGAATTACTACAATGAGCAGTTCTTC.

Regarding this clonotype: Being one base from a much bigger clone, this may be a read error. The gene calls are TRBV7-6 and TRBJ1-5; D is unclear. The V gene's germline CDR1 is SGHVS and CDR2 FNYEAQ. The CDR3 consists of 15 residues. CDR3 protein: CASSLTSYSNQPQQF. In DNA, the CDR3 is TGTGCCAGCAGCCTTACTTCCTATAGCAATCAGCCCCAGCAGTTT.

The chain joins TRBV9 to TRBJ2-5; D perhaps matches TRBD1 (5 bases). The CDR3 consists of 16 residues. With 4 bases removed from V and 0 bases from J, the gap between germline ends came to 16 bases. Germline V gene data show CDR1 as SGDLS and CDR2 as YYNGEE. The CDR3: CASSPRDRLYQETQYF. The CDR3 DNA reads as TGTGCCAGCAGCCCCCGAGACAGACTTTACCAAGAGACCCAGTACTTC.

There are many counts of this clonotype. This chain joins TRBV5-1 and TRBJ2-7; 11 bases match TRBD2. Trimming took 0 bases from V and 7 from J; bases not matched to a gene: 9. Germline assignment: CDR1 SGHRS and CDR2 YFSETQ. The CDR3 totals 16 residues. CDR3 in DNA: TGCGCCAGCAGCTTGGAAGAGGCTAGCGGGAGGAAGGAGCAGTACTTC. Its protein product is CASSLEEASGRKEQYF.

This clonotype was detected ten times or more. This chain links TRBV19 with TRBJ2-1; TRBD2 agrees at 7 bases. This CDR3 contains 15 residues. The germline gives CDR1 LNHDA, CDR2 SQIVND (reference sequence). With V trimmed by 4 bases and J by 0 bases, 3 bases remained unmatched. CDR3 protein: CASSTGLSSYNEQFF. The CDR3 DNA sequence: TGTGCCAGTAGTACGGGACTAAGCTCCTACAATGAGCAGTTCTTC.

This clonotype was found many times. J is TRBJ2-3 and V is TRBV28, with D possibly matching TRBD1 (6 bases). Germline CDR1 MDHEN, CDR2 SYDVKM. Trimming removed 4 bases at V and 7 bases at J, with 15 bases between. The CDR3 is made up of 14 amino acids. CDR3 bases: TGTGCCAGCAGTTCTTCCAGACAGGTCAATACGCAGTATTTT. It codes for CASSSSRQVNTQYF.

The chain has TRBV5-1 and TRBJ1-1; D perhaps matches TRBD1 (6 bases). In germline, CDR1 is SGHRS, CDR2 YFSETQ. V lost 4 bases, J lost 0 bases, and 16 bases lay in between. The CDR3 extends over 16 amino acids. CDR3 bases: TGCGCCAGCAGCCAACAGGGCCCGGCTGTGAACACTGAAGCTTTCTTT. Protein sequence: CASSQQGPAVNTEAFF. Drawing the rest from reference TRBV5-1 and TRBJ1-1, the complete variable domain is KAGVTQTPRYLIKTRGQQVTLSCSPISGHRSVSWYQQTPGQGLQFLFEYFSETQRNKGNFPGRFSGRQFSNSRSEMNVSTLELGDSALYLCASSQQGPAVNTEAFFGQGTRLTVV.

This clonotype has ten or more counts. This chain connects TRBV28 to TRBJ2-1; the D gene could be TRBD1 or TRBD2 (7 bases each). This CDR3 spans 15 amino acids. The germline V gene encodes CDR1 MDHEN and CDR2 SYDVKM. V lost 10 bases and J lost 8, with 24 bases in between. The CDR3 region is CATGGGRGSNDEQFF. The CDR3 nucleotides read TGTGCCACAGGGGGGGGGCGAGGGTCAAACGATGAGCAGTTCTTC.

The chain is built from TRBV20-1 and TRBJ2-1; D is unresolved. Germline CDR1 is DFQATT and CDR2 is SNEGSKA (reference sequence). The CDR3 contains 16 residues. Deletions cut 0 bases from V and 4 bases from J, with 16 bases between. CDR3 sequence: CSARDQSWGLYNEQFF. The CDR3 region has the DNA TGCAGTGCTAGAGATCAATCTTGGGGATTATACAATGAGCAGTTCTTC.

The CDR3 protein is CSVEDRGQADEKLFF. CDR3 sequence (DNA): TGCAGCGTTGAAGATCGGGGACAGGCTGATGAAAAACTGTTTTTT. V usage is TRBV29-1 and J usage is TRBJ1-4; 8 bases line up with TRBD1. Germline CDR1 and CDR2: SQVTM and ANQGSEA. This CDR3 is 15 amino acids long. J lost 6 bases, V lost 0 bases, and 6 bases had no gene match. Combining the CDR3 with reference TRBV29-1 and TRBJ1-4 gives the whole variable domain SAVISQKPSRDICQRGTSLTIQCQVDSQVTMMFWYRQQPGQSLTLIATANQGSEATYESGFVIDKFPISRPNLTFSTLTVSNMSPEDSSIYLCSVEDRGQADEKLFFGSGTQLSVL.

The sample holds many counts of this clonotype. The chain employs TRBV2 and TRBJ2-7; weak D call: TRBD2 (6 bases). Trimming took 8 bases from V and 2 from J, leaving 10 bases between them. This CDR3 comprises 12 residues. Germline V gene lookup returns CDR1 SNHLY and CDR2 FYNNEI. The CDR3: CASRGNTYEQYF. As DNA, the CDR3 is TGTGCCAGCCGGGGGAATACCTACGAGCAGTACTTC.

This clonotype was recorded many times. The rearrangement links TRBV7-9 to TRBJ2-7; D may correspond to TRBD1 or TRBD2 (5 bases each). Deletions cut 2 bases from V and 7 bases from J, with 15 bases between. The CDR3 sequence is 14 residues long. Per germline, CDR1 SEHNR and CDR2 FQNEAQ (reference sequence). The CDR3 loop is CASSLTGRSGEQYF. The CDR3 coding sequence is TGTGCCAGCAGCTTAACGGGACGATCGGGGGAGCAGTACTTC. Using reference TRBV7-9 and TRBJ2-7 for the parts outside the CDR3, the full variable domain is DTGVSQNPRHKITKRGQNVTFRCDPISEHNRLYWYRQTLGQGPEFLTYFQNEAQLEKSRLLSDRFSAERPKGSFSTLEIQRTEQGDSAMYLCASSLTGRSGEQYFGPGTRLTVT.

The rearrangement uses TRBV19 and TRBJ2-3, with 9 bases matching TRBD2. There are 14 residues in the CDR3. J lost 5 bases, V lost 2 bases, and 2 bases had no gene match. CDR1 and CDR2 (germline): LNHDA, SQIVND (reference sequence). The CDR3 bases are TGTGCCAGTAGTATAATGACTAGCGGAGATACGCAGTATTTT. Protein product: CASSIMTSGDTQYF.

This clonotype came up many times. The CDR3 protein is CSADRDLSDTQYF. In DNA form, the CDR3 reads TGCAGCGCGGACAGGGATCTGTCAGATACGCAGTATTTT. The J gene is TRBJ2-3, the V gene TRBV29-1; 8 bases fit TRBD1. CDR3 length equals 13 residues. V lost 7 bases to trimming and J lost 4 bases; unmatched junction nucleotides: 7. Germline CDR1 reads SQVTM; CDR2 reads ANQGSEA.

This clonotype was picked up many times. This chain connects TRBV3-1 to TRBJ2-1; TRBD2 matches at 12 bases. With V trimmed by 0 bases and J by 6 bases, 3 bases remained unmatched. The CDR3 runs to 16 residues. The V gene's germline CDR1 is LGHDT and CDR2 YNNKEL (reference sequence). CDR3 in amino acids: CASSQDASGRANEQFF. DNA for the CDR3: TGTGCCAGCAGCCAAGATGCTAGCGGGAGGGCCAATGAGCAGTTCTTC.